One sample yielded the 6 T cell receptor beta chains listed below, sequenced in a study of spatial heterogeneity in lung cancer. TCRdb redid the calling of the 5' RACE reads with MiXCR, one entry per CDR3 protein. The data hold about 50,000 distinct CDR3 sequences, with less than 9% observed a single time. The time point denotes: sample taken at primary tumor resection. Whole RNA, which was extracted from tumor, nontumor lung tissue or frozen PBMC, was sequenced without any cell sorting. The material was PBMCs, obtained at surgery. The receptors were gathered from a female donor with early-stage non-small cell lung cancer.

The CDR3 region has the DNA TGTGCCAGCCAGGGACAGAACCAAGAGACCCAGTACTTC. Encoded protein: CASQGQNQETQYF. The chain couples TRBV27 to TRBJ2-5; 7 nucleotides line up with TRBD1. Looked up from germline, CDR1 is MNHEY and CDR2 is SMNVEV (reference sequence). The trim removed 8 bases at V and 0 bases at J, leaving 3 bases unmatched. The CDR3 sequence is 13 residues long.

This clonotype was seen ten or more times. This chain uses TRBV19 with TRBJ2-7; D is unclear. The CDR3 has 17 residues. Germline V CDR1 and CDR2: LNHDA, SQIVND (reference sequence). V was trimmed by 2 bases and J by 3 bases, leaving 20 bases between them. The chain's CDR3 is CASSITPSSAENYEQYF. The CDR3, as DNA: TGTGCCAGTAGTATAACCCCATCATCGGCGGAAAACTACGAGCAGTACTTC.

This clonotype was counted many times. The rearrangement uses TRBV12-3 or TRBV12-4 and TRBJ1-1; D gene unclear. This CDR3 spans 14 amino acids. The V and J ends lost 6 bases and 4 bases respectively, with 15 bases between them. The DNA for the CDR3 is TGTGCCAGCAGCCCCCCCCACCTCGCCACTGAAGCTTTCTTT. Translated, it gives CASSPPHLATEAFF.

This clonotype was observed at least ten times. The chain joins TRBV9 to TRBJ2-3; 11 bases are a match to TRBD2. The CDR3 is 17 amino acids. Trimming cost V 0 bases and J 6 bases; bases outside gene matches: 9. Germline CDR1 is SGDLS and CDR2 is YYNGEE. CDR3: CASSVEVAGGPADTQYF. The CDR3 nucleotides read TGTGCCAGCAGCGTAGAGGTAGCGGGGGGGCCAGCGGATACGCAGTATTTT.

This clonotype was observed at least ten times. The genes are TRBV12-3 or TRBV12-4 and TRBJ2-7, with D possibly being TRBD2 (5 bases). Trimming stripped 1 base from V and 3 bases from J, with 7 bases between. This CDR3 spans 13 amino acids. In DNA, the CDR3 is TGTGCCAGCAGTTTAGAGCGGTACTACGAGCAGTACTTC. It specifies CASSLERYYEQYF.

V is TRBV20-1 and J is TRBJ2-5; D is unresolved. Looked up from germline, CDR1 is DFQATT and CDR2 is SNEGSKA (reference sequence). Trimming shortened V by 1 base and J by 0 bases, and 9 bases separated the two germline ends. This CDR3 spans 14 amino acids. This CDR3 is CSARGPLYQETQYF. CDR3 nucleotide sequence: TGCAGTGCTAGAGGCCCTTTGTACCAAGAGACCCAGTACTTC.